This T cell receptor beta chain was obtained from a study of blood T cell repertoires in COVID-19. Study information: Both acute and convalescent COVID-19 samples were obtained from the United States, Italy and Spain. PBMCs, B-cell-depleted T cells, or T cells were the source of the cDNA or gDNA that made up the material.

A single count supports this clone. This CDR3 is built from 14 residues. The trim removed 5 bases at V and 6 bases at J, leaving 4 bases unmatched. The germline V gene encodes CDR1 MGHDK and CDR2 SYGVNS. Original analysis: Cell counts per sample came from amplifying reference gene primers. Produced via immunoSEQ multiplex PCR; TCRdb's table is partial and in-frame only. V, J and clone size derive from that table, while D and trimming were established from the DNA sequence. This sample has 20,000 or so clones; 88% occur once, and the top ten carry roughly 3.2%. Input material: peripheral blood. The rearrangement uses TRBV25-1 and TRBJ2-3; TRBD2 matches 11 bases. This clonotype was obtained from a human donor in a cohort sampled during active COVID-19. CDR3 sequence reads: CASSTSGSDDTQYF. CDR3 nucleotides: TGTGCCAGCAGTACTAGCGGGAGTGATGATACGCAGTATTTT.